The present T cell receptor (beta chain) was sequenced within a study of metastatic and nonmetastatic thyroid tumors. Study-wide background: Comparative analysis of repertoires was undertaken across blood and tumor or nodule tissue obtained from malignant and benign thyroid patients.

This clone showed up just a few times. Its antigen is unknown. Given a much more abundant clone one base away, this may be a read error. Methods used by the authors: CDR3 differences across clinicopathological groups were used to build a distant-metastasis classifier for papillary thyroid cancer. TCRdb re-processed the PCR reads through MiXCR. These V and J calls derive from TCRdb rather than the authors' analysis. The sample includes fewer than 100,000 clones, 14% to 15% seen only once; the top ten take just over 3.5%. Germline CDR1 SGHDN, CDR2 FVKESK. The V gene lost 0 bases and the J gene lost 8 bases, with 13 bases spanning the gap. This CDR3 spans 14 amino acids. Not a single patient had been given any form of treatment at any point before undergoing thyroid surgery. The study, taken as a whole, reports: It was reportedly found that TCR beta diversity was significantly higher in malignant thyroid tumors than in benign nodules, a difference seen in both blood and tumor samples.

The receptor was derived from a female donor with papillary thyroid cancer or a benign thyroid nodule (not recorded which). Some clones in this sample may be carry-over from other donors' samples. The sequenced sample was blood. V is TRBV14 and J is TRBJ1-2; D is unresolved. The DNA of the CDR3 is TGTGCCAGCAGCCAAGATCCAGCACAGAGGGGCTACACCTTC. It encodes CASSQDPAQRGYTF.